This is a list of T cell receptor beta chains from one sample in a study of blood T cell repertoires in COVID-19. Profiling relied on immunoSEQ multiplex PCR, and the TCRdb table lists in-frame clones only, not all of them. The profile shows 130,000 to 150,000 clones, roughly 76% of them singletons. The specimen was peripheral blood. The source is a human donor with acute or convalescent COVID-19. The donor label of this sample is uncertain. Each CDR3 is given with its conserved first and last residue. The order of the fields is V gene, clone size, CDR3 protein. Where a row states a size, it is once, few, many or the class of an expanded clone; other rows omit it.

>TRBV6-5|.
CASSYVQAFFNTEAFF
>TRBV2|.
CASRPGQGGIQPQHF
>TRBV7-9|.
CASSPRGQVNTEAFF
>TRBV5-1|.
CASSLGPSTEAFF
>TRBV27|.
CASSVGGPEYEQYF
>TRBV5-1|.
CASSLDSGTGNGYTF
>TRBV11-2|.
CASSTDRGTGNTIYF
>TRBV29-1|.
CSVDPSQETQYF
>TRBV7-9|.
CASSPGGGMNTEAFF
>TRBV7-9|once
CASSHWELAENEQFF
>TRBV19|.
CASTQGVNTDTQYF
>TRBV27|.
CASSLLGTDTQYF
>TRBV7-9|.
CASSPGWNTGELFF
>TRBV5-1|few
CASSFGQGASTEAFF
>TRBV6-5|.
CASSRDMWSQYF
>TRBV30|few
CAWSREGASYNSPLHF
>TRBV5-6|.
CASSLGAGDDEQFF
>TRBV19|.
CASSIGQNTGELFF
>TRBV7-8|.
CASTSGATNEKLFF
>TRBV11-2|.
CASSLRQGPGGYTF
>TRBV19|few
CATNPGLARSEQFF
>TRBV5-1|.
CASSATGTSNQPQHF
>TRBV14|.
CASSHSGGYIQYF
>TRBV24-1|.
CATSDWGQGSDTQYF
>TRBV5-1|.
CASSPAQGREKLFF
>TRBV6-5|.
CASSRWADSGNTIYF
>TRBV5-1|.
CASSFLQGGYPYQETQYF
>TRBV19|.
CASTRTGGYTGELFF
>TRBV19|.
CASSIATRRGANVLTF
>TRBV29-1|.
CSVEALKRDTYEQYF
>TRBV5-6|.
CASSSVLSGANVLTF
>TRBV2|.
CASSTLQGGYQPQHF
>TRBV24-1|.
CATGDLLANTGELFF
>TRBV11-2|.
CASSLNPGQGWWAFF
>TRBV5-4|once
CASSLAEGTGEQYF
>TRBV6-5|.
CASSYGTAKGDTIYF
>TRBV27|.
CASRGQGTSNQPQHF
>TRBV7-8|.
CASSPGSRDTEAFF
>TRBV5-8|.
CASSPGQGNQPQHF
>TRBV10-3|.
CAISGRDDQPQHF
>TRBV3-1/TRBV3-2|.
CASSPTQGGGNQPQHF
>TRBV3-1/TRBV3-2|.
CASSPRQGGGTDTQYF
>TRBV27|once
CASTMTGSSAQRKLFF
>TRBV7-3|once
CASSLRGDPYNEQFF
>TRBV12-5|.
CASGLSGGSGYTF
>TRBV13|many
CASSLWEQNTGELFF
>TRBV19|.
CASSLRTGPNYGYTF
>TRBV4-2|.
CASTPTSAGDNEQFF